Reported below is one TCR beta chain. Its antigen target is currently unknown. This entry belongs to a study of CXCR3-negative and CXCR3-positive naive CD8 T cells (dated 2019 in TCRdb). With regard to the full study: In total, around 150 million TRB reads were obtained, or roughly 1.5 +/- 0.3 million reads per library. Diversity and physicochemical repertoire analyses covered approximately 10 donors pooled from two independent experiments. For the TRBV-TRBJ cluster analysis, the naive subsets came from 5 donors, while the memory cells came from 3 donors.

For every CD8+ T cell subset, over 250,000 cells were flow-sorted straight into RLT lysis buffer, and each subset was sorted in triplicate. Naive CD8+ T cells were defined stringently as CD45RO-CCR7+CD27+CD95- to exclude memory contaminants. Standard density gradient centrifugation was used to isolate peripheral blood mononuclear cells from buffy coats. A FACSAria III was used to flow-sort naive CD8+ T cells into CXCR3-negative and CXCR3-positive populations. Total RNA was extracted from sorted cells with an RNeasy Mini Kit. The listed sequencing device is NextSeq 550. The Human TCR Profiling Kit (MiLaboratory) was used to prepare UMI-labeled 5' RACE TRB cDNA libraries. The full amount of extracted RNA was used for cDNA synthesis, and the full amount of resulting cDNA was used for PCR amplification. The libraries were made side by side, with each library going through the same number of PCR cycles. The original methods were these. With a requirement of at least two reads per UMI, MIGEC and MiXCR extracted about 48,000 +/- 9,800 unique UMI-labeled TRB cDNA molecules per library. An average of roughly 40,000 +/- 10,000 functional in-frame TRB CDR3 nucleotide clonotypes without stop codons was found per library. After downsampling to 5000 UMI-labeled TRB molecules per sample, diversity metrics, including normalized Shannon-Wiener and Chao1, were computed in VDJtools. VDJtools was used to calculate clonotype-size-weighted physicochemical properties of the central five CDR3 residues, namely interaction energy, strength, volume and Kidera factor 4. TCRdb reprocessed the reads and lists each CDR3 protein sequence as a single entry, with no DNA. What appears here as the V and J calls and clone size reflects TCRdb's work, not the paper's. This specimen's table enumerates around 96,000 distinct CDR3 sequences. The ten largest clones capture approximately 1.5% of the sample.

For CDR1 and CDR2, the germline V gene lists SGHAT and FQNNGV. Its CDR3 holds 15 amino acids, cysteine through phenylalanine. The coding DNA is unavailable. Points the paper makes about the study in general: Freshly isolated PBMCs were used for most assays because CXCR3 expression partially decreased after cryopreservation. TRB CDR3s from CXCR3-positive naive cells showed higher hydrophobicity (lower Kidera factor 4), lower energy, and higher strength and volume indices than CXCR3-negative naive cells. Surface CD5, linked to self-reactivity in mice, was comparable between naive subsets; TCR interaction strength was therefore also inferred from TRB CDR3 physicochemical properties. Naive CXCR3-negative and CXCR3-positive cells from the same donor showed similar TRBV-TRBJ usage, whereas memory cells showed distinct patterns. Repertoire diversity was comparably high in both naive subsets but much lower in memory CD8+ T cells.

In this chain, TRBV11-2 is recombined with TRBJ2-7. The TCR was taken from a human donor in good health. Some clones in this sample may be carry-over from other donors' samples. Sequenced material: naive CXCR3- CD8+ T cells from blood. In the paper's terms, the cell subset or site label means: CD45RO-CCR7+CD27+CD95- naive CD8+ T cells lacking CXCR3 (TNR3-). The CDR3 here reads CASSLRLAGLYEQYF.